The 23 T cell receptor beta chains in this list originate from one sample, sequenced in a study of cytomegalovirus exposure and HLA in healthy donors. Assay used: immunoSEQ multiplex PCR; TCRdb lists only in-frame clones, some missing. Of 92,000 or so clones in the sample, approximately 96% were seen once. Specimen: PBMCs. These receptors came from a man between 18 and 35 years old in good health and CMV-seronegative.

The chain recombines TRBV9 with TRBJ1-2; 7 bases are shared with TRBD1. Germline V lookup: CDR1 SGDLS, CDR2 YYNGEE. This CDR3 is built from 14 residues. Losses at the gene ends were 3 bases for V and 4 bases for J; bases not matched to a gene: 6. CDR3 sequence (DNA): TGTGCCAGCAGCGCCGGAGGGGACAGCTATGGCTACACCTTC. It specifies CASSAGGDSYGYTF.

The V call is TRBV7-2, the J call TRBJ1-2; D unresolved. CDR3 length: 13 amino acids. CDR1 SGHTA and CDR2 FQGNSA come from the germline V gene. V shed 0 bases and J shed 4 bases, with 6 bases lying between them. The CDR3 DNA reads TGTGCCAGCAGCTTAGCGTCGAGCTATGGCTACACCTTC. Its protein is CASSLASSYGYTF.

CDR3 sequence (DNA): TGTGCCAGTAGTGAGACAGGGGCCCGCGGGAGTAGCTTCTTT. Protein product: CASSETGARGSSFF. The V gene is TRBV19, the J gene TRBJ1-1; 8 bases agree with TRBD1. J lost 14 bases, V lost 5 bases, and 16 bases had no gene match. The CDR3 extends over 14 amino acids. Germline V gene lookup returns CDR1 LNHDA and CDR2 SQIVND (reference sequence).

J is TRBJ1-6 and V is TRBV6-5; possible D gene TRBD1, 5 bases. V gave up 6 bases and J gave up 8 bases, with 17 bases separating them. Germline CDR1 MNHEY, CDR2 SVGAGI. This CDR3 has 15 amino acids. As DNA, the CDR3 is TGTGCCAGCAGCGCGGAAGGGGAAGCATATTCACCCCTCCACTTT. Its translation: CASSAEGEAYSPLHF.

CDR3 amino acids: CASSKRLAGAGNEQFF. Written as DNA, the CDR3 is TGTGCCAGCAGCAAACGACTAGCGGGAGCAGGAAATGAGCAGTTCTTC. The chain combines TRBV9 with TRBJ2-1; 12 bases are shared with TRBD2. Germline V gives CDR1 SGDLS, CDR2 YYNGEE. J was trimmed by 7 bases and V by 4 bases; bases with no gene match: 9. This CDR3 contains 16 residues. The complete variable domain, with remaining parts taken from reference TRBV9 and TRBJ2-1, reads DSGVTQTPKHLITATGQRVTLRCSPRSGDLSVYWYQQSLDQGLQFLIQYYNGEERAKGNILERFSAQQFPDLHSELNLSSLELGDSALYFCASSKRLAGAGNEQFFGPGTRLTVL.

This sequence joins TRBV11-2 and TRBJ2-7, with D maybe TRBD2 (6 bases). Germline CDR1 reads SGHAT; CDR2 reads FQNNGV. CDR3 length: 15 amino acids. V was cut by 8 bases and J by 0 bases, with 17 bases left in between. In DNA form, the CDR3 reads TGTGCCAGCTCCCCGGGGTGGGAGGACTCCTACGAGCAGTACTTC. Translated: CASSPGWEDSYEQYF. Drawing the rest from reference TRBV11-2 and TRBJ2-7, the complete variable domain is EAGVAQSPRYKIIEKRQSVAFWCNPISGHATLYWYQQILGQGPKLLIQFQNNGVVDDSQLPKDRFSAERLKGVDSTLKIQPAKLEDSAVYLCASSPGWEDSYEQYFGPGTRLTVT.

The chain combines TRBV19 with TRBJ2-6, with a tentative D call TRBD1 (6 bases). Trimming took 4 bases from V and 2 from J, leaving 9 bases between them. Germline V gene sequence: CDR1 LNHDA, CDR2 SQIVND (reference sequence). This CDR3 spans 15 amino acids. This CDR3 is CASSRSGAGANVLTF. CDR3 nucleotide sequence: TGTGCCAGTAGTAGGTCAGGGGCTGGGGCCAACGTCCTGACTTTC.

The chain carries TRBV5-5 and TRBJ1-2, with D possibly being TRBD1 (6 bases). This CDR3 comprises 15 residues. Germline lookup yields CDR1 SGHKS and CDR2 YYEKEE (reference sequence). V was pared by 1 base and J by 8 bases, with 18 bases between. This CDR3 reads CASSLPTGFLRGYTF. The CDR3 nucleotides read TGTGCCAGCAGCTTGCCGACAGGTTTTTTGCGGGGCTACACCTTC.

As to this clone: This sample includes further DNA sequences coding for the same CDR3. The genes are TRBV5-1 and TRBJ1-1; TRBD1 agrees at 8 bases. Trimming took 2 bases from V and 8 from J; bases not matched to a gene: 2. There are 12 residues in the CDR3. Germline V gene sequence: CDR1 SGHRS, CDR2 YFSETQ. The CDR3 protein is CASSLGQGEAFF. CDR3 nucleotides: TGCGCCAGCAGCTTAGGACAGGGAGAAGCTTTCTTT.

The chain carries TRBV6-7 and TRBJ1-2; perhaps TRBD1 as D (6 bases). TRBV6-7 is an ORF; its function is uncertain. Between the trimmed V and J ends, which lost 4 bases and 4 bases, there was a span of 28 bases. The CDR3 runs to 19 residues. The CDR3 sequence: CASSCLPSYRASPSYGYTF. The CDR3 DNA follows: TGTGCCAGCAGTTGCTTACCATCCTACAGGGCCAGCCCCTCCTATGGCTACACCTTC.

The gene calls are TRBV5-1 and TRBJ2-7; no firm D call. Germline CDR1 is SGHRS and CDR2 is YFSETQ. V was trimmed by 0 bases and J by 0 bases, leaving 7 bases between them. CDR3 length: 14 amino acids. The CDR3 loop reads CASSLDFLSYEQYF. DNA for the CDR3: TGCGCCAGCAGCTTGGACTTCCTCTCCTACGAGCAGTACTTC.

The V call is TRBV10-3, the J call TRBJ2-5, with a weak D call TRBD2 (5 bases). With 2 bases removed from V and 0 bases from J, the gap between germline ends came to 16 bases. This CDR3 has 17 amino acids. The V gene's germline CDR1 is ENHRY and CDR2 SYGVKD. CDR3 nucleotide sequence: TGTGCCATCAGTGAGCCCGGAGGACCCCAGTACCAAGAGACCCAGTACTTC. Translated, it gives CAISEPGGPQYQETQYF.

J is TRBJ2-1 and V is TRBV10-2; TRBD2 aligns across 8 bases. Germline V gives CDR1 WSHSY, CDR2 SAAADI. Trimming removed 8 bases from V and 9 bases from J; junction bases left unmatched: 12. The length of the CDR3 is 14 residues. The CDR3 DNA reads TGCGCCAGCGCCTTCGAGCGGGAGTACTTTGAGCAGTTCTTC. This codes for CASAFEREYFEQFF.

The chain joins TRBV5-6 to TRBJ2-7; TRBD1 agrees at 10 bases. Trimming removed 4 bases from V and 3 bases from J; junction bases left unmatched: 7. Germline assignment: CDR1 SGHDT and CDR2 YYEEEE. The CDR3 has 15 amino acids. The CDR3 protein is CASSPGTGAFYEQYV. The CDR3 bases are TGTGCCAGCAGCCCCGGGACAGGGGCCTTCTACGAGCAGTACGTC.

The V gene is TRBV30, the J gene TRBJ1-1; D possibly corresponds to TRBD1 (5 bases). V lost 3 bases and J lost 6, with 11 bases in between. The CDR3 runs 12 residues. Germline values: CDR1 GTSNPN, CDR2 SVGIG (reference sequence). DNA of the CDR3: TGTGCCTGGAGCAGAACGGGGGCTGAAGCTTTCTTT. The encoded protein is CAWSRTGAEAFF.

The chain joins TRBV28 to TRBJ1-4; TRBD1 is a possible D gene (6 bases). Trimming cost V 6 bases and J 8 bases, with 10 bases left between them. This CDR3 is built from 12 residues. The germline gives CDR1 MDHEN, CDR2 SYDVKM. CDR3 nucleotide sequence: TGTGCCAGCAGGAGGGGGGGGGAAAAACTGTTTTTT. Translation gives CASRRGGEKLFF. The full variable domain, with the rest looked up from reference TRBV28 and TRBJ1-4, is DVKVTQSSRYLVKRTGEKVFLECVQDMDHENMFWYRQDPGLGLRLIYFSYDVKMKEKGDIPEGYSVSREKKERFSLILESASTNQTSMYLCASRRGGEKLFFGSGTQLSVL.

V is TRBV2 and J is TRBJ2-3; no clear D gene. This CDR3 is 12 amino acids long. Deletions cut 5 bases from V and 4 bases from J, with 7 bases between. Germline V gene lookup returns CDR1 SNHLY and CDR2 FYNNEI. This CDR3 is CASSMRADTQYF. CDR3 DNA: TGTGCCAGCAGTATGCGTGCAGATACGCAGTATTTT.

The V gene is TRBV11-3, the J gene TRBJ2-1, with 11 bases matching TRBD2. Losses at the gene ends were 5 bases for V and 8 bases for J; bases not matched to a gene: 8. The CDR3 has 15 residues. The germline V gene has CDR1 SGHNT and CDR2 YENEEA. CDR3 region: CASSLQTSGNDEQFF. The CDR3 DNA is TGTGCCAGCAGCCTCCAGACTAGCGGGAATGATGAGCAGTTCTTC.

V and J are TRBV11-2 and TRBJ1-2; D gene unclear. Germline lookup yields CDR1 SGHAT and CDR2 FQNNGV. V was shortened by 0 bases and J by 6 bases, with 11 bases between the two germline ends. The CDR3 is made up of 14 amino acids. The CDR3 coding sequence is TGTGCCAGCAGCTTAGACATAGTAGCCCATGGCTACACCTTC. Translated, it gives CASSLDIVAHGYTF.

V is TRBV7-3 and J is TRBJ2-3; TRBD2 matches at 12 bases. The CDR3 is made up of 16 amino acids. V lost 1 base to trimming and J lost 4 bases; unmatched junction nucleotides: 3. Germline CDR1 and CDR2: SGHTA and FQGTGA. The CDR3 nucleotides read TGTGCCAGCAGCTTAAGGACTAGCGGGGTCCCAGATACGCAGTATTTT. Its translation: CASSLRTSGVPDTQYF.

V is TRBV30 and J is TRBJ1-1, with 10 positions matching TRBD1. The germline V gene encodes CDR1 GTSNPN and CDR2 SVGIG (reference sequence). Trimming cost V 3 bases and J 6 bases; bases outside gene matches: 7. This CDR3 is built from 14 residues. The chain's CDR3 is CAWRRGQGRAEAFF. The CDR3 coding sequence is TGTGCCTGGAGGAGGGGACAGGGGCGCGCTGAAGCTTTCTTT.

The chain couples TRBV29-1 to TRBJ2-7, with 11 bases lining up with TRBD1. Germline V gene lookup returns CDR1 SQVTM and CDR2 ANQGSEA. V was pared by 3 bases and J by 4 bases, with 8 bases of the junction left unmatched. This CDR3 has 15 residues. CDR3 bases: TGCAGCGTTGAGGGCCGAGGGACAGGGGGATACGAGCAGTACTTC. Encoded protein: CSVEGRGTGGYEQYF.

This rearrangement joins TRBV27 to TRBJ2-2; no firm D call. This CDR3 is 10 amino acids long. The germline V gene encodes CDR1 MNHEY and CDR2 SMNVEV (reference sequence). V was shortened by 10 bases and J by 2 bases, with 2 bases between the two germline ends. In DNA, the CDR3 is TGTGCCACTAACACCGGGGAGCTGTTTTTT. Encoded protein: CATNTGELFF.